A selection of T cell receptor beta chains follows, all from one sample in a study of T cells expressing NK-cell markers. TCRdb processed the 5' RACE reads again and assigns one entry to each CDR3 protein, with no DNA. The sample spans 150,000 to 160,000 distinct CDR3 sequences; the ten largest clones claim around 37%. The sample taken for sequencing was blood T cells: a sorted CD56 or NKG2C T cell subset, CD4+ or CD8+ T cells, or bulk PBMC T cells (not recorded which). These receptors originate from a woman aged 45-65 years in good health. CDR3s include the opening cysteine and the closing phenylalanine or tryptophan. Fields, in order: J gene, V gene, CDR3 protein.

TRBJ2-1	TRBV13	CASSAREGHSTNEQFF
TRBJ2-1	TRBV14	CASSHENSVYNEQFF
TRBJ1-1	TRBV20-1	CSARESGETEAFF
TRBJ2-7	TRBV12-3/TRBV12-4	CASRHATEYEQYF
TRBJ1-2	TRBV2	CASSDGEYELVYGYTF
TRBJ2-2	TRBV27	CAVRGHTGELFF
TRBJ1-5	TRBV7-9	CASSVGASPQHF
TRBJ2-5	TRBV7-8	CASSPEDWSETQYF
TRBJ2-2	TRBV11-2	CASSFGSRTGELFF
TRBJ2-2	TRBV7-6	CAISWGSGNTGELFF
TRBJ2-3	TRBV14	CASSQDSGTLRDTQYF
TRBJ2-1	TRBV13	CASSSDRDRGNNEQFF
TRBJ1-1	TRBV12-3/TRBV12-4	CASTPPDRYTEAFF
TRBJ2-3	TRBV9	CASSAEGRAADTQYF
TRBJ2-1	TRBV2	CATIQDYVDNEQFF
TRBJ2-2	TRBV24-1	CATSDFNRDYTGELFF
TRBJ2-5	TRBV11-3	CASSGQNQETQYF
TRBJ2-1	TRBV20-1	CSSKPGTREDNEQFF
TRBJ2-3	TRBV7-6	CASSLAPGLQSDTQYF
TRBJ1-4	TRBV20-1	CSARDWQGKANEKLFF
TRBJ2-1	TRBV13	CASSSGGWDNEQFF